The following is a T cell receptor (beta chain) sequence with its context. The antigen is undetermined. Time point here: week 11, during vaccination. Vaccination comprised doses that each held 300 ug of mutant IDH1 20-mer peptide, plus topical imiquimod. Donors had new WHO grade 3 or 4 IDH1-mutant, ATRX-lost astrocytomas. The CDR3 is 17 residues long. Germline V CDR1 and CDR2: SEHNR, FQNEAQ (reference sequence). V dropped 1 base and J dropped 1; count of bases not matched to a gene: 9. This sample stems from a study of a mutant IDH1 vaccine in newly diagnosed glioma. Study in general: Patients received vaccination from 4-6 weeks after radiotherapy alone, or with temozolomide cycles. Earlier care involved radiotherapy, temozolomide, or both, and the majority received both.

Profiling relied on immunoSEQ multiplex PCR, and the TCRdb table lists in-frame clones only, not all of them. In the table there are some 59,000 clones, roughly 90% of which are singletons. Points from the study as a whole: Detectable vaccine-induced immune responses arose in approximately 93% of patients.

This TCR came from a middle-aged man with glioma. This specimen consisted of PBMCs, obtained from a glioma patient whose treatment included an IDH1 peptide vaccine. This chain connects TRBV7-9 to TRBJ1-2; 7 bases match TRBD1. This CDR3 reads CASSLVTGQPFNYGYTF. The CDR3 coding sequence is TGTGCCAGCAGCTTAGTGACAGGGCAGCCCTTTAACTATGGCTACACCTTC.